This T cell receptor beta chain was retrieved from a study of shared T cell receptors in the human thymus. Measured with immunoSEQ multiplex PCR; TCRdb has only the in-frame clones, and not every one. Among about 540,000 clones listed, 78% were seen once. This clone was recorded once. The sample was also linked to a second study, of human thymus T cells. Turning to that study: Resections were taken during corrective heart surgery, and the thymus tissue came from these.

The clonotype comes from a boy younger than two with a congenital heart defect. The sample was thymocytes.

In DNA, the CDR3 is TGTGCCAGCAGCGGAACAGGAGCGGGGCAGTACTTC. It encodes CASSGTGAGQYF. The V gene is TRBV6-1, the J gene TRBJ2-7, with a tentative D call TRBD2 (6 bases). The CDR3 runs to 12 residues. Trimming took 6 bases from V and 9 from J, leaving 15 bases between them. Germline CDR1 is MNHNS and CDR2 is SASEGT.